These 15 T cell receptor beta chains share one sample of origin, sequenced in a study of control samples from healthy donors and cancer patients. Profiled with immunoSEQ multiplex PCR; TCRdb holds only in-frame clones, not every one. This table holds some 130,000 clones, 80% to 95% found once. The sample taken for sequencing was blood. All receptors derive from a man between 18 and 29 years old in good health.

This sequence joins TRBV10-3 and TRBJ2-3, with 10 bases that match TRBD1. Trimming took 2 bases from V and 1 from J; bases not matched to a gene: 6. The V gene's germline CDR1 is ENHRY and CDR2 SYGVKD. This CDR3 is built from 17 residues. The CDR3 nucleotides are TGTGCCATCAGTGAGAGGCCGACAGGGGGCCGCACAGATACGCAGTATTTT. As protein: CAISERPTGGRTDTQYF.

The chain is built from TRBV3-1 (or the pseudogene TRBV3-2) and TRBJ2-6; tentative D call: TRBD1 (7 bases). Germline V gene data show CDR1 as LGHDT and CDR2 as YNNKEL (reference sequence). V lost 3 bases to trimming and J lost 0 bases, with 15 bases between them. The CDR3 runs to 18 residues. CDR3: CASSQGPQGGSGANVLTF. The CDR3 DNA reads TGTGCCAGCAGCCAGGGCCCCCAGGGGGGCTCTGGGGCCAACGTCCTGACTTTC.

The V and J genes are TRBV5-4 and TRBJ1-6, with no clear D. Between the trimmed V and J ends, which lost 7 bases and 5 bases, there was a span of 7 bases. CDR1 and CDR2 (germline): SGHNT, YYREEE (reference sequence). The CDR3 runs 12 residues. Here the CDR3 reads CASSQNNSPLHF. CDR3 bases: TGTGCCAGCTCCCAGAATAATTCACCCCTCCACTTT.

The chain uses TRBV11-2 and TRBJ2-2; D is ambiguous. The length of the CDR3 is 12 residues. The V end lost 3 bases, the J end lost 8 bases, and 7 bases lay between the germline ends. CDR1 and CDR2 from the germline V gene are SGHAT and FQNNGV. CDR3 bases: TGTGCCAGCAGCTTTGGTTCAGGGGAGCTGTTTTTT. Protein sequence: CASSFGSGELFF.

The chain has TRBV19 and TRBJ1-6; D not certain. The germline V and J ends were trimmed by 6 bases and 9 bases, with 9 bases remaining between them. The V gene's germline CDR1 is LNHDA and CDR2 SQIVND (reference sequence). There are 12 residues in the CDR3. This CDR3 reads CASSFGGSPLHF. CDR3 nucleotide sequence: TGTGCCAGTAGCTTCGGTGGTTCACCCCTCCACTTT.

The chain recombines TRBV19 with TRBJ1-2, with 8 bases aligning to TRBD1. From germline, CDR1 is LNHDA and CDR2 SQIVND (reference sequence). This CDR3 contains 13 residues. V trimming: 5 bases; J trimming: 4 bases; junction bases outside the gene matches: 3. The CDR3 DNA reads TGTGCCAGTAGTCGAGGACAGGGCTATGGCTACACCTTC. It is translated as CASSRGQGYGYTF.

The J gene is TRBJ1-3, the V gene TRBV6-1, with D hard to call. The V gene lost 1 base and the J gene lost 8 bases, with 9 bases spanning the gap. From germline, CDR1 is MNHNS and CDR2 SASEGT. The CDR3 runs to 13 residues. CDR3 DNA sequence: TGTGCCAGCAGTGAAGTTCTAACAGACACCATATATTTT. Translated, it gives CASSEVLTDTIYF.

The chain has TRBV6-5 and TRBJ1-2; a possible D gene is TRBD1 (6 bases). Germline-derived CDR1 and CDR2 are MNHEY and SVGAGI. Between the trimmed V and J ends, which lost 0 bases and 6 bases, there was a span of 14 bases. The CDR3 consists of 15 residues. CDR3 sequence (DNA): TGTGCCAGCAGTTACTCCCCGGGCAGGGGTGATGGCTACACCTTC. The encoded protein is CASSYSPGRGDGYTF.

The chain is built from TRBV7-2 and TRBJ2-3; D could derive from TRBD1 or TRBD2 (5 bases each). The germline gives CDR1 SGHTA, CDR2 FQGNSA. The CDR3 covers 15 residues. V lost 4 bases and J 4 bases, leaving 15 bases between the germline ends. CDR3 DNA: TGTGCCAGCAGCTCCACCGGGACCCGCGCAGATACGCAGTATTTT. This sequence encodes CASSSTGTRADTQYF.

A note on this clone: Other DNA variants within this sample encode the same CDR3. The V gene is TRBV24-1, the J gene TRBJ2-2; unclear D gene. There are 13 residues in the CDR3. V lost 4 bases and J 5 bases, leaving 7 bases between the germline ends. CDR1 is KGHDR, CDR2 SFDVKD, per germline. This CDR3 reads CATSDPNTGELFF. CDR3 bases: TGTGCCACCAGTGACCCTAATACCGGGGAGCTGTTTTTT.

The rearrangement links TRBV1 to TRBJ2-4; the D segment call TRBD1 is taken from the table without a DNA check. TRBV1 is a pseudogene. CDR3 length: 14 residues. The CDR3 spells CTSFPAPEGAVQYF. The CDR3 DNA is TGCACCAGTTTTCCCGCCCCTGAGGGGGCGGTTCAGTACTTC.

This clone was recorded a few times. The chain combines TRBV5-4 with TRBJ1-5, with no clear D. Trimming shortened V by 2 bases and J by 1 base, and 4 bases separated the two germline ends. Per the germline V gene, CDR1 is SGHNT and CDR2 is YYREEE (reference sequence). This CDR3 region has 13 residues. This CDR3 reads CASSLNSNQPQHF. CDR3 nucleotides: TGTGCCAGCAGCTTAAACAGCAATCAGCCCCAGCATTTT.

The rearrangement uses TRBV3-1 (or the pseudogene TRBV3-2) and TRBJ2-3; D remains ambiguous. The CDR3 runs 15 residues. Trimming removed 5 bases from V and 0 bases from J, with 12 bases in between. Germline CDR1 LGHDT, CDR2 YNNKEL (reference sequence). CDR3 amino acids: CASSIYLSSTDTQYF. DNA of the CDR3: TGTGCCAGCAGCATATACCTGTCTAGCACAGATACGCAGTATTTT.

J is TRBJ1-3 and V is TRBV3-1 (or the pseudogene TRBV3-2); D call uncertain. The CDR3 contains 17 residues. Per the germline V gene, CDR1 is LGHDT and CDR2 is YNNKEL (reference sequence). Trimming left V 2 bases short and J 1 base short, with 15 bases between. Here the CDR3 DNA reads TGTGCCAGCAGCCAACAAAAGATGGCGGGTTCTGGAAACACCATATATTTT. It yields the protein CASSQQKMAGSGNTIYF.

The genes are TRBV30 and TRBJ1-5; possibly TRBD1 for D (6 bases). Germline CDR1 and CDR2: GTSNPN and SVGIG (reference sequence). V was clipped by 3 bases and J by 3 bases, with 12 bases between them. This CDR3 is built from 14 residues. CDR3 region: CAWRGGGYNQPQHF. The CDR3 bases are TGTGCCTGGAGAGGAGGGGGTTACAATCAGCCCCAGCATTTT.